A single sample gave rise to the 8 T cell receptor beta chains below, sequenced in a study of beta chain features in type 1 diabetes. The whole isolated RNA underwent reverse transcription, so sequencing captured expressed TCRB transcripts. Here immunoSEQ multiplex PCR was the method, and the copy in TCRdb shows in-frame clones only, minus some. The sample shows about 210,000 clones, about a tenth of them seen only once. The material sequenced was central memory CD4+ T cells from blood. These receptors were obtained from a man younger than 35 in good health.

This clone has more than one count but fewer than ten. The CDR3 DNA follows: TGTGCCAGCAGTGCGGCCAGGCTGAAGGAAACCCAGTACTTC. This translates into CASSAARLKETQYF. This chain links TRBV2 with TRBJ2-5; D remains unclear. V dropped 4 bases and J dropped 8 bases, with 17 bases sitting between them. The germline V gene has CDR1 SNHLY and CDR2 FYNNEI. There are 14 residues in the CDR3.

This clone was recorded a few times. The rearrangement uses TRBV9 and TRBJ2-1; D remains unclear. Germline-derived CDR1 and CDR2 are SGDLS and YYNGEE. The CDR3 runs to 14 residues. Trimming removed 6 bases from V and 0 bases from J, with 10 bases in between. The CDR3, as DNA: TGTGCCAGCAACTACTTTAGCTCCTACAATGAGCAGTTCTTC. It yields the protein CASNYFSSYNEQFF.

This clone was found many times. The chain joins TRBV10-3 to TRBJ2-1, with 8 bases lining up with TRBD2. The CDR3 is made up of 16 amino acids. The V and J ends lost 0 bases and 8 bases, in that order; junction bases with no gene match: 9. CDR1 and CDR2 (germline): ENHRY, SYGVKD. The CDR3: CAISESNPAGVDEQFF. DNA for the CDR3: TGTGCCATCAGTGAGTCGAATCCAGCGGGAGTCGATGAGCAGTTCTTC.

There are a few counts of this clone. The V gene is TRBV6-6, the J gene TRBJ1-2; maybe TRBD1 (5 bases). Trimming shortened V by 0 bases and J by 4 bases, and 12 bases separated the two germline ends. The CDR3 runs to 15 residues. Per the germline V gene, CDR1 is MNHNY and CDR2 is SVGAGI (reference sequence). As DNA, the CDR3 is TGTGCCAGCAGTTACTCGATTGGGACTGCCTATGGCTACACCTTC. This gives the protein CASSYSIGTAYGYTF.

The rearrangement joins TRBV7-3 to TRBJ2-3; 7 bases agree with TRBD2. After removal of 2 bases from V and 3 bases from J, the junction contained 2 bases not matched to a gene. The CDR3 loop spans 14 amino acids. Per germline, CDR1 SGHTA and CDR2 FQGTGA. The CDR3 DNA reads TGTGCCAGCAGCTTAGAAGCGGGAACAGATACGCAGTATTTT. Translated: CASSLEAGTDTQYF.

In this sample, this clone turned up a few times. It is likely a read error: a sequence one base away is far more abundant. The chain combines TRBV29-1 with TRBJ2-1, with D tentatively TRBD1 or TRBD2 (5 bases each). CDR3 size: 14 residues. V was trimmed by 7 bases and J by 9 bases, leaving 22 bases between them. Germline assignment: CDR1 SQVTM and CDR2 ANQGSEA. The CDR3 sequence: CSAGGGGVRSEQFF. In nucleotides, the CDR3 is TGCAGCGCCGGTGGTGGGGGAGTTCGTAGTGAGCAGTTCTTC.

The rearrangement joins TRBV5-1 to TRBJ2-5, with unresolved D. The CDR3 is 14 residues long. V was cut by 0 bases and J by 2 bases, with 8 bases left in between. From germline, CDR1 is SGHRS and CDR2 YFSETQ. CDR3 DNA sequence: TGCGCCAGCAGCTTGGTTCCGGATCAAGAGACCCAGTACTTC. It encodes CASSLVPDQETQYF.

The gene calls are TRBV19 and TRBJ2-1, with 7 bases lining up with TRBD2. The CDR3 length is 15 residues. Looked up from germline, CDR1 is LNHDA and CDR2 is SQIVND (reference sequence). V was clipped by 5 bases and J by 4 bases; unmatched bases: 8. The CDR3, as DNA: TGTGCCAGTAGTTCCCCTAGCGGAGGATACAATGAGCAGTTCTTC. It encodes CASSSPSGGYNEQFF.